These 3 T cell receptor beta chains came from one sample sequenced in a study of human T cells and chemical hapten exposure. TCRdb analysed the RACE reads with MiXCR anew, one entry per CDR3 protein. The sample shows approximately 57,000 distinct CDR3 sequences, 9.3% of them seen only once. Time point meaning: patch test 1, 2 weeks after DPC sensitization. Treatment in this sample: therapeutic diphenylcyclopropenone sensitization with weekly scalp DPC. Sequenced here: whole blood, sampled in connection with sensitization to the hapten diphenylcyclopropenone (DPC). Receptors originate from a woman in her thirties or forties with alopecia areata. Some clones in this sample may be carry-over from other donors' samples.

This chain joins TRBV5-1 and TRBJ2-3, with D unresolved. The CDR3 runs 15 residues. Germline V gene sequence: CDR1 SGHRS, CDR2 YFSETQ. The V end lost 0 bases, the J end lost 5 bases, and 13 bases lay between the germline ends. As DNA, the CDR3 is TGCGCCAGCAGCTTGGCCTCCTACCCACAAGATACGCAGTATTTT. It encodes CASSLASYPQDTQYF. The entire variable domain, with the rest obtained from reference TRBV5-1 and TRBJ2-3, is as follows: KAGVTQTPRYLIKTRGQQVTLSCSPISGHRSVSWYQQTPGQGLQFLFEYFSETQRNKGNFPGRFSGRQFSNSRSEMNVSTLELGDSALYLCASSLASYPQDTQYFGPGTRLTVL.

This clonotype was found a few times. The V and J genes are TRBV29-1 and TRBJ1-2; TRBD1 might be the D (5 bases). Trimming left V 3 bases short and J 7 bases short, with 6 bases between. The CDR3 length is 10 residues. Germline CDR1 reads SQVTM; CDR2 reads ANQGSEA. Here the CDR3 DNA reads TGCAGCGTTGAGGGGGGTGGCTACACCTTC. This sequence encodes CSVEGGGYTF.

The CDR3, as DNA: TGCAGTGCTAGGATGGGGTTAACAGATACGCAGTATTTT. This sequence encodes CSARMGLTDTQYF. The genes are TRBV20-1 and TRBJ2-3; no firm D call. The V gene lost 3 bases and the J gene lost 3 bases, with 10 bases spanning the gap. Germline-derived CDR1 and CDR2 are DFQATT and SNEGSKA (reference sequence). CDR3 length: 13 residues.